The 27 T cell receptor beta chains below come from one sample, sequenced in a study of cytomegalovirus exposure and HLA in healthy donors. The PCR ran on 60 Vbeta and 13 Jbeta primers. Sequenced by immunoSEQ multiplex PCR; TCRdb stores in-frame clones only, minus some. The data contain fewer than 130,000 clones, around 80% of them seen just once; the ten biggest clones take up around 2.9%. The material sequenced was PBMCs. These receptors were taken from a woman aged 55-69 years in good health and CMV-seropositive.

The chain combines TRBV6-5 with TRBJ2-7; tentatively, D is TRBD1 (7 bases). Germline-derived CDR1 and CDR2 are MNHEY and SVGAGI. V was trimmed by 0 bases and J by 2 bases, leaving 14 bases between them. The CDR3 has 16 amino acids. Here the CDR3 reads CASSYSEGTVPYEQYF. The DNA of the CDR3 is TGTGCCAGCAGTTACTCGGAGGGGACAGTCCCCTACGAGCAGTACTTC.

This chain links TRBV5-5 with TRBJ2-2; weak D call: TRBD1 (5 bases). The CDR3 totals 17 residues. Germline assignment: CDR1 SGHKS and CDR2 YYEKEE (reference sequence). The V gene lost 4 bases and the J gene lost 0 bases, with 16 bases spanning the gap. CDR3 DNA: TGTGCCAGCAGCAAGAACCCACAGGCAACGAACACCGGGGAGCTGTTTTTT. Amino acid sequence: CASSKNPQATNTGELFF. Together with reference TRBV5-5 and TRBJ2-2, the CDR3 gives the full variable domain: DAGVTQSPTHLIKTRGQQVTLRCSPISGHKSVSWYQQVLGQGPQFIFQYYEKEERGRGNFPDRFSARQFPNYSSELNVNALLLGDSALYLCASSKNPQATNTGELFFGEGSRLTVL.

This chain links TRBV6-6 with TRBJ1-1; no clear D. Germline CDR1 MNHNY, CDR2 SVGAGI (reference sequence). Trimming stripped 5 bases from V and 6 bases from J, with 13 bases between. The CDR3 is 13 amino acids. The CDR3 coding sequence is TGTGCCAGCAGTCCTCAAGCTCCGCCTGAAGCTTTCTTT. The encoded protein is CASSPQAPPEAFF.

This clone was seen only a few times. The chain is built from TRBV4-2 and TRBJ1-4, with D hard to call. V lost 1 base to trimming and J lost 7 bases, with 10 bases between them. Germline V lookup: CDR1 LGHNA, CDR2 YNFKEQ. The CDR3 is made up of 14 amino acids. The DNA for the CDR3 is TGTGCCAGCAGCCAAGCGCCCAACAGTGAAAAACTGTTTTTT. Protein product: CASSQAPNSEKLFF.

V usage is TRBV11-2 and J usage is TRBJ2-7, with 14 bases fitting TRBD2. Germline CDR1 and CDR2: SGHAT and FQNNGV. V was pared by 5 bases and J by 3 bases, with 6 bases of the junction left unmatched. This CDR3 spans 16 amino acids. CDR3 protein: CASSTTSGRAVYEQYF. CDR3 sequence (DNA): TGTGCCAGCAGCACGACTAGCGGGAGGGCGGTCTACGAGCAGTACTTC.

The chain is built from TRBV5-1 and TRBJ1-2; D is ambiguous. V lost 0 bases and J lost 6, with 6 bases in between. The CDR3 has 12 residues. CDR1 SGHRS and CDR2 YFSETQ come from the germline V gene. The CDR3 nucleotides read TGCGCCAGCAGCTTGGCCCGCGATGGCTACACCTTC. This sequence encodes CASSLARDGYTF.

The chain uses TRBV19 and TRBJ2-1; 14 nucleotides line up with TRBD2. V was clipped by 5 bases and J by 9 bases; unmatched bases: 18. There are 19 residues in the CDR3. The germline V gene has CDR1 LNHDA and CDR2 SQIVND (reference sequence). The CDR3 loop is CASSGFRTPGTSGSFEQFF. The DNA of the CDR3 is TGTGCCAGTAGTGGCTTCCGTACCCCTGGGACTAGCGGGAGTTTTGAGCAGTTCTTC.

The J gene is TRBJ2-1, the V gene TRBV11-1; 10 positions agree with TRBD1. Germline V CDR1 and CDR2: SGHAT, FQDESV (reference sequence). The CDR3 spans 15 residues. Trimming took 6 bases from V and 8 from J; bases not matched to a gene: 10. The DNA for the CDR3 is TGTGCCAGCAGGCGACAGGGGGCGCCCAAACATGAGCAGTTCTTC. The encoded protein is CASRRQGAPKHEQFF.

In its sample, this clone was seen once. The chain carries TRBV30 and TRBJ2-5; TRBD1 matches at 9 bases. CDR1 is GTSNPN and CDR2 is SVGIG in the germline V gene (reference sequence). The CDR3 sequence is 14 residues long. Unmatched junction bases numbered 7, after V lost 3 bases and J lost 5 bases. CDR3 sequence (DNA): TGTGCCTGGAGGACCGGGACAGGGTGGGAGACCCAGTACTTC. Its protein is CAWRTGTGWETQYF.

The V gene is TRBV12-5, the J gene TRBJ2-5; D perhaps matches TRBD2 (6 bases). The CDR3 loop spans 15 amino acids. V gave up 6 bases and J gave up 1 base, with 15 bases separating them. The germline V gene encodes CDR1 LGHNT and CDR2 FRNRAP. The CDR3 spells CASGPLGGTQETQYF. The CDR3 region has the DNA TGTGCTAGTGGCCCGCTCGGGGGTACCCAAGAGACCCAGTACTTC.

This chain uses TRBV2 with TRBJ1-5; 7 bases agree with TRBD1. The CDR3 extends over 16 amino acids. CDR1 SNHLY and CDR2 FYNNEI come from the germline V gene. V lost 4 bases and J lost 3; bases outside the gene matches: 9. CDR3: CASSGRQGDPNQPQHF. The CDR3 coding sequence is TGTGCCAGCAGTGGGCGGCAGGGGGATCCCAATCAGCCCCAGCATTTT.

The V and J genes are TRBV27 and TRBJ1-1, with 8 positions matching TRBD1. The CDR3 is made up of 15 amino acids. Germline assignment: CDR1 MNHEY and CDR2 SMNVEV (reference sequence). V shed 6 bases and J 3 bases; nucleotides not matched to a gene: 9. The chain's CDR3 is CASRRTGRRDTEAFF. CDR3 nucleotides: TGTGCCAGCAGGCGGACAGGGCGGCGGGACACTGAAGCTTTCTTT.

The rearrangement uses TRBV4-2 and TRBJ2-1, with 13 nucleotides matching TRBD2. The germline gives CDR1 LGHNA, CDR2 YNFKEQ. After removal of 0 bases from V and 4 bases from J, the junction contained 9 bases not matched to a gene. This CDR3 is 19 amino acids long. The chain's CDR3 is CASSQEVLAGGPGYNEQFF. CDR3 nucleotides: TGTGCCAGCAGCCAAGAGGTACTAGCGGGAGGGCCGGGTTACAATGAGCAGTTCTTC.

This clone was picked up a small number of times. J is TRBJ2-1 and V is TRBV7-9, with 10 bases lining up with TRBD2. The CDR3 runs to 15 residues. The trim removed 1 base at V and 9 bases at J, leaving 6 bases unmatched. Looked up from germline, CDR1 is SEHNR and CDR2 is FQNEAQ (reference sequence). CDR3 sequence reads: CASSLGAGGPSEQFF. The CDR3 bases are TGTGCCAGCAGCTTAGGAGCGGGAGGGCCCAGTGAGCAGTTCTTC.

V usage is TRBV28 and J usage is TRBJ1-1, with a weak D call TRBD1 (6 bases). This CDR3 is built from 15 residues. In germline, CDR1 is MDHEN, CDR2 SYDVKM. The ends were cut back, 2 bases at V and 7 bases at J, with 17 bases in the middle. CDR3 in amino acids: CASSLAGTSSLEAFF. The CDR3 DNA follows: TGTGCCAGCAGTTTAGCCGGGACATCCAGCCTTGAAGCTTTCTTT.

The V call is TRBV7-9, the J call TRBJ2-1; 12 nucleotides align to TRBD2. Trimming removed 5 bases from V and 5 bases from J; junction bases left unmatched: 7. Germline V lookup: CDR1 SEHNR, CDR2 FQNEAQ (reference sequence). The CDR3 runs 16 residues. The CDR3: CASSKWLAGGDNEQFF. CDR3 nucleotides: TGTGCCAGCAGCAAATGGCTAGCGGGAGGGGACAATGAGCAGTTCTTC.

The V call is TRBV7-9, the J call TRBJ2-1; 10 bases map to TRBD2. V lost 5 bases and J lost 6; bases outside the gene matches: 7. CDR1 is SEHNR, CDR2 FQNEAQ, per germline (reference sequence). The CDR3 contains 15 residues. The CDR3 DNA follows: TGTGCCAGCAGCCCTCCTAGCGGGAGCATCAATGAGCAGTTCTTC. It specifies CASSPPSGSINEQFF.

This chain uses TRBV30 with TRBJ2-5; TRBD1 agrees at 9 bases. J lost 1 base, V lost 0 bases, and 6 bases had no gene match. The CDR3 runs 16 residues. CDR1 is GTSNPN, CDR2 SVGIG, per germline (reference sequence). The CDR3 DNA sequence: TGTGCCTGGAGTGTATATGGGACAGGGCTCCAAGAGACCCAGTACTTC. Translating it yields CAWSVYGTGLQETQYF.

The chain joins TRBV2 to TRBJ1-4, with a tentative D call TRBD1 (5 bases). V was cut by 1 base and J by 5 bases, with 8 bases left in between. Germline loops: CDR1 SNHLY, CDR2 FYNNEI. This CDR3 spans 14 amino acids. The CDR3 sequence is CASSEGGLNEKLFF. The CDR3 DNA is TGTGCCAGCAGTGAAGGGGGACTGAATGAAAAACTGTTTTTT.

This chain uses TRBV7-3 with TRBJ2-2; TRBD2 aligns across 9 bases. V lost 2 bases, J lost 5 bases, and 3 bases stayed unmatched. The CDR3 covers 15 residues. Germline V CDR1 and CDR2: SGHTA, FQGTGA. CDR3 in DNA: TGTGCCAGCAGCTTATTGGGACTAGCTACCGGGGAGCTGTTTTTT. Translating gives CASSLLGLATGELFF.

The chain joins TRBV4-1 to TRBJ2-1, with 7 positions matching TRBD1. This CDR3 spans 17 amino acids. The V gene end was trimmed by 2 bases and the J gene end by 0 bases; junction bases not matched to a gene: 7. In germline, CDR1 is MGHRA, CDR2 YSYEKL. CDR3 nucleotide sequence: TGCGCCAGCAGCCAACGCCCGACAGGGAGCTCCTACAATGAGCAGTTCTTC. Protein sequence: CASSQRPTGSSYNEQFF.

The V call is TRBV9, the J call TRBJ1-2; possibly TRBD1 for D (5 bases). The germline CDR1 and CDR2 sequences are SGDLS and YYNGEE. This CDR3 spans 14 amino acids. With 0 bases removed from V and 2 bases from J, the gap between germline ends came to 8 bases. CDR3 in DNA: TGTGCCAGCAGCGTAGCCGCAGGGAACTATGGCTACACCTTC. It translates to CASSVAAGNYGYTF.

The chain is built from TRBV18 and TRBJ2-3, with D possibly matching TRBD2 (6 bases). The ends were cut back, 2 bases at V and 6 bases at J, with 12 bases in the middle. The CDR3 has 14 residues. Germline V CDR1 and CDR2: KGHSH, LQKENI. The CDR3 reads CASSPGGVWDTQYF. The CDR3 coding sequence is TGTGCCAGCTCACCAGGCGGGGTTTGGGATACGCAGTATTTT.

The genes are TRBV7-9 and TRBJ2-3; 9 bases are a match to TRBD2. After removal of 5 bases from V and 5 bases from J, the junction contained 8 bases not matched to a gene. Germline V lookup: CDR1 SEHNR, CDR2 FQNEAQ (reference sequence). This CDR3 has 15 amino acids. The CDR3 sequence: CASSLIAGVGDTQYF. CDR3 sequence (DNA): TGTGCCAGCAGCCTTATAGCGGGAGTAGGAGATACGCAGTATTTT.

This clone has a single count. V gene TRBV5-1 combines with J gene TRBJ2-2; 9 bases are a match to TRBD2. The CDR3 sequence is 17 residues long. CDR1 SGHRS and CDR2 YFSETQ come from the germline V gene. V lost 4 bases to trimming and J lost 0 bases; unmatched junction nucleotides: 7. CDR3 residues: CASSPILAGSNTGELFF. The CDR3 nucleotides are TGCGCCAGCAGCCCTATTCTAGCGGGGTCGAACACCGGGGAGCTGTTTTTT.

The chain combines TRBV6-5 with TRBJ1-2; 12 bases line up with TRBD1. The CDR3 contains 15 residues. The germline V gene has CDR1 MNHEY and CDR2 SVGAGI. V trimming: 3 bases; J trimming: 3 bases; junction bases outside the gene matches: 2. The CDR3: CASSYGDRGHYGYTF. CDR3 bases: TGTGCCAGCAGTTATGGGGACAGGGGGCACTATGGCTACACCTTC.

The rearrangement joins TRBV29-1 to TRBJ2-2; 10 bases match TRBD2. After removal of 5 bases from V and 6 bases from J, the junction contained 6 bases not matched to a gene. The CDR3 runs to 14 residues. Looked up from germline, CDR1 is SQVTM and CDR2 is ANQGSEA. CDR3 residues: CSVSGRAFAGELFF. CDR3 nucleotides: TGCAGCGTTAGCGGGAGGGCCTTTGCCGGGGAGCTGTTTTTT.